These 4 T cell receptor beta chains came from one sample sequenced in a study of blood T cells in healthy people across ages. With a J-beta primer mix and a sample-barcoded 5' primer, a second PCR ran about 6 to 11 cycles. TCRdb called the 5' RACE reads again in MiXCR, with one record for every CDR3 protein. This table has 1,300,000 or so distinct CDR3 sequences, roughly 60% appearing once. The sequencing sample was made of blood. Receptors were obtained from a man between 18 and 35 years old in good health.

This clonotype has more than one count but fewer than ten. The chain couples TRBV24-1 to TRBJ2-1; 8 nucleotides line up with TRBD1. The ends lost 3 bases at V and 15 bases at J; junction bases unmatched: 12. CDR1 and CDR2 (germline): KGHDR, SFDVKD. This CDR3 is built from 14 residues. The CDR3 DNA is TGTGCCACCAGTGATCCGCGGACAGGGAGCCCTTGGTTCTTC. It encodes CATSDPRTGSPWFF.

The chain recombines TRBV4-2 with TRBJ2-5; 10 bases fit TRBD1. The germline gives CDR1 LGHNA, CDR2 YNFKEQ. Trimming at V came to 1 base and at J to 3 bases, leaving 8 bases not matched to a gene. The CDR3 totals 17 residues. The CDR3 nucleotides are TGTGCCAGCAGCCAAGGGACAGGGGGGCACTTAGAAGAGACCCAGTACTTC. Amino acids: CASSQGTGGHLEETQYF.

J is TRBJ1-4 and V is TRBV6-5; D is ambiguous. Germline CDR1 MNHEY, CDR2 SVGAGI. V dropped 7 bases and J dropped 7 bases, with 19 bases sitting between them. This CDR3 contains 15 residues. The CDR3 loop reads CASKSIRLKAEKLFF. In nucleotides, the CDR3 is TGTGCCAGCAAATCCATAAGACTTAAAGCTGAAAAACTGTTTTTT.

The rearrangement uses TRBV12-3 or TRBV12-4 and TRBJ2-7; possibly TRBD1 or TRBD2 for D (5 bases each). Trimming pared 4 bases from V and 2 bases from J, leaving 9 bases between. The CDR3 runs 13 residues. DNA of the CDR3: TGTGCCAGCAGTTGGGACCCTGCCTACGAGCAGTACTTC. It translates to CASSWDPAYEQYF.